The table lists the clone carrying this T cell receptor beta chain with a few counts. The data were taken from a study of patients and donors after allogeneic stem cell transplantation. The CDR3 is 15 amino acids. V lost 6 bases and J 3 bases, leaving 19 bases between the germline ends. The germline V gene has CDR1 SGHDT and CDR2 YYEEEE. TCRdb independently ran MiXCR on the RT-PCR reads; one entry per CDR3 protein. This sample has some 880,000 distinct CDR3 sequences, with roughly 18% found just once. This TCR came from a human donor who was either an allogeneic HSCT recipient or a stem cell or donor lymphocyte infusion donor (not recorded which). It is not recorded whose cells these are; they may come from a transplant donor. Material: blood, either unsorted or a sorted T cell fraction (not recorded which). The rearrangement joins TRBV5-6 to TRBJ2-7; possibly TRBD1 or TRBD2 for D (6 bases each). This CDR3 is CASTLGRTAFYEQYF. In DNA form, the CDR3 reads TGTGCCAGCACCCTTGGGAGGACAGCCTTCTACGAGCAGTACTTC.